This record looks at one T cell receptor beta chain sequence and its context. Its recognized antigen is unknown. No base quality information exists; no much larger clone differs at one position. Libraries came from the immunoSEQ multiplex PCR assay. TCRdb mirrors the immuneACCESS table, restricted to in-frame sequences. Some clones are absent from its copies; in checked studies, under half trace to an unresolved V gene, and the reason for the others is unknown. The sample table lists tens of thousands of clones, roughly 90% of them with a count of one. Jointly, the top ten make up 9% to 9.5% of the sample. The sample is drawn from a study of T cell changes during pregnancy in multiple sclerosis (dated by TCRdb to the late 2010s). As for the study more broadly: Changes in the T cell repertoire over the course of pregnancy were examined in this study in women with multiple sclerosis.

The sequenced sample was peripheral blood, obtained after pregnancy. The receptor comes from a female donor in good health, enrolled as a control in a pregnancy study.

The DNA reads TGTGCCAGCAGCCAAGTACTCGCGGGAGGGCCCACCGGGGAGCTGTTTTTT. Translation gives CASSQVLAGGPTGELFF. This sequence uses TRBV4-2 and TRBJ2-2, with 9 bases aligning to TRBD2. From the cysteine up to the phenylalanine, the CDR3 has a length of 17 residues. Only the CDR3 part of the read is kept: 51 bases, read in frame from the first base. The germline V gene supplies CDR1 LGHNA and CDR2 YNFKEQ. Trimming leaves V shorter by 1 base and J shorter by 4 bases, with the junction holding 7 bases beyond the gene matches.